One sample yielded the 15 T cell receptor beta chains listed below, sequenced in a study of shared clonotypes between healthy human individuals. Profiling relied on immunoSEQ multiplex PCR, and the TCRdb table lists in-frame clones only, not all of them. The table has some 2.3 million clones, approximately 93% seen once. The specimen sequenced was naive CD4+ T cells from PBMCs. Subset noted: CD45RA+ positively selected. These receptors came from a man between 18 and 29 years old in good health. Some clones in this sample may be carry-over from other donors' samples.

The V call is TRBV10-3, the J call TRBJ2-3, with a tentative D call TRBD2 (6 bases). Trimming pared 5 bases from V and 3 bases from J, leaving 9 bases between. CDR3 length equals 13 residues. Germline loops: CDR1 ENHRY, CDR2 SYGVKD. The CDR3 is CAISPRGTDTQYF. In DNA form, the CDR3 reads TGTGCCATCAGTCCCCGGGGGACAGATACGCAGTATTTT.

V usage is TRBV11-2 and J usage is TRBJ2-3; 13 positions agree with TRBD2. Germline V gene lookup returns CDR1 SGHAT and CDR2 FQNNGV. V dropped 5 bases and J dropped 4; count of bases not matched to a gene: 6. The CDR3 contains 16 residues. The CDR3 sequence is CASSLQLAGGADTQYF. The CDR3 region has the DNA TGTGCCAGCAGCCTCCAACTAGCGGGAGGGGCAGATACGCAGTATTTT.

The gene calls are TRBV2 and TRBJ1-5; no reliable D call. V lost 5 bases to trimming and J lost 0 bases, with 11 bases between them. This CDR3 spans 15 amino acids. In germline, CDR1 is SNHLY, CDR2 FYNNEI. CDR3 DNA sequence: TGTGCCAGCAGTATAGAGGGCTATAGCAATCAGCCCCAGCATTTT. Residues: CASSIEGYSNQPQHF.

CDR3 DNA sequence: TGTGCCACGACAGGGGCAACTAATGAAAAACTGTTTTTT. Amino acid sequence: CATTGATNEKLFF. The gene calls are TRBV10-3 and TRBJ1-4; 8 positions match TRBD1. The CDR3 spans 13 residues. The trim removed 10 bases at V and 0 bases at J, leaving 1 base unmatched. Germline loops: CDR1 ENHRY, CDR2 SYGVKD.

The genes are TRBV5-6 and TRBJ2-5, with 11 bases that match TRBD2. V lost 5 bases to trimming and J lost 5 bases; unmatched junction nucleotides: 8. The length of the CDR3 is 15 residues. CDR1 is SGHDT, CDR2 YYEEEE, per germline. The CDR3 nucleotides read TGTGCCAGCAGAGTGCACCCTAGCGGGAGGGAGACCCAGTACTTC. It encodes CASRVHPSGRETQYF.

The rearrangement links TRBV28 to TRBJ2-7; D call uncertain. Germline lookup yields CDR1 MDHEN and CDR2 SYDVKM. The V end lost 3 bases, the J end lost 3 bases, and 9 bases lay between the germline ends. The CDR3 covers 13 residues. CDR3 region: CASSLAAFYEQYF. DNA for the CDR3: TGTGCCAGCAGTTTGGCAGCCTTCTACGAGCAGTACTTC.

The chain has TRBV28 and TRBJ1-2; D gene unclear. The CDR3 extends over 12 amino acids. Germline V gene sequence: CDR1 MDHEN, CDR2 SYDVKM. The V end lost 3 bases, the J end lost 5 bases, and 7 bases lay between the germline ends. The CDR3 nucleotides read TGTGCCAGCAGTTTGTACAGATATGGCTACACCTTC. It translates to CASSLYRYGYTF.

This chain joins TRBV6-5 and TRBJ1-2, with TRBD1 identical over 7 bases. V shed 4 bases, J shed 6 bases, and the junction held 11 bases outside the gene matches. Looked up from germline, CDR1 is MNHEY and CDR2 is SVGAGI. The CDR3 loop spans 15 amino acids. The CDR3 sequence: CASSLGTALPHGYTF. The CDR3 bases are TGTGCCAGCAGTTTAGGGACAGCCCTTCCTCATGGCTACACCTTC.

V and J are TRBV23-1 and TRBJ2-7; TRBD1 might be the D (6 bases). TRBV23-1 is an ORF for which the function is uncertain. The length of the CDR3 is 16 residues. V gave up 4 bases and J gave up 5 bases, with 21 bases separating them. Here the CDR3 reads CASSPTIADSIHEQYF. In DNA form, the CDR3 reads TGCGCCAGCAGTCCAACTATTGCGGACAGTATCCACGAGCAGTACTTC.

This rearrangement joins TRBV5-4 to TRBJ2-5; D remains unclear. V was cut by 4 bases and J by 4 bases, with 17 bases left in between. The germline CDR1 and CDR2 sequences are SGHNT and YYREEE (reference sequence). The CDR3 has 15 amino acids. The CDR3 coding sequence is TGTGCCAGCAGCGCCGCGTGGGCAGAACGAGAGACCCAGTACTTC. Translated, it gives CASSAAWAERETQYF.

This clone was detected once. This chain joins TRBV28 and TRBJ2-7, with TRBD1 identical over 9 bases. V gave up 4 bases and J gave up 0 bases; unmatched junction bases: 16. Germline values: CDR1 MDHEN, CDR2 SYDVKM. The CDR3 is 19 residues long. CDR3 nucleotide sequence: TGTGCCAGCAGTTCCCACAGGGGGCGGGGCGGGTTTAGCTCCTACGAGCAGTACTTC. Protein sequence: CASSSHRGRGGFSSYEQYF.

A note on this clone: The same CDR3 can be traced to other DNA sequences in this sample. CDR3 in amino acids: CASKRETDTQYF. In DNA, the CDR3 is TGTGCCAGCAAACGGGAAACAGATACGCAGTATTTT. The chain couples TRBV2 to TRBJ2-3, with D possibly TRBD2 on 5 matching bases. V gave up 7 bases and J gave up 3 bases, with 8 bases separating them. The CDR3 has 12 amino acids. The V gene's germline CDR1 is SNHLY and CDR2 FYNNEI.

The chain has TRBV5-1 and TRBJ2-5, with TRBD1 matching 8 bases. The CDR3 sequence is 15 residues long. Germline CDR1 is SGHRS and CDR2 is YFSETQ. The V segment lost 3 bases and the J segment 1 base; nucleotides outside the gene matches: 5. This CDR3 is CASSWGGQGQETQYF. The CDR3 DNA reads as TGCGCCAGCAGCTGGGGCGGACAGGGCCAAGAGACCCAGTACTTC.

CDR3 sequence reads: CAISSTSGRENTGELFF. CDR3 DNA: TGTGCCATCAGTTCGACTAGCGGGAGGGAGAACACCGGGGAGCTGTTTTTT. The chain has TRBV10-3 and TRBJ2-2, with 14 bases that match TRBD2. Germline V gene lookup returns CDR1 ENHRY and CDR2 SYGVKD. The CDR3 is 17 amino acids. The V segment lost 5 bases and the J segment 1 base; nucleotides outside the gene matches: 3.

CDR3 in amino acids: CASSPIGLARETQYF. The CDR3 DNA is TGCGCCAGCAGCCCCATAGGACTAGCGAGGGAGACCCAGTACTTC. This chain links TRBV4-1 with TRBJ2-5, with 9 bases matching TRBD2. The CDR3 extends over 15 amino acids. The germline V gene encodes CDR1 MGHRA and CDR2 YSYEKL. With 4 bases clipped from V and 5 bases from J, the junction kept 8 bases outside the gene matches.